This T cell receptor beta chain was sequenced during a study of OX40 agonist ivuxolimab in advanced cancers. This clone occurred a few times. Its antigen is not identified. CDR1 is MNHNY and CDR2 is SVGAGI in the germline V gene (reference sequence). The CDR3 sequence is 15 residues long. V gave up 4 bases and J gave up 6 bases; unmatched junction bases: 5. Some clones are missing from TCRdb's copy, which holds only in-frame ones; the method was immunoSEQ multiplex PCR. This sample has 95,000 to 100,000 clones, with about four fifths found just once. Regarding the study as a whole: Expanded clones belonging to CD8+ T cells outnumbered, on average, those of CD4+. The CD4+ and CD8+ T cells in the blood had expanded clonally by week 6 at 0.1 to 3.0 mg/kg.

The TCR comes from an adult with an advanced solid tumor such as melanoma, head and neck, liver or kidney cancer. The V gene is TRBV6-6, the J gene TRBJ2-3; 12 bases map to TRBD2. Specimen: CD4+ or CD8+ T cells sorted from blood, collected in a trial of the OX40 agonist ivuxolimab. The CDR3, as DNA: TGTGCCAGCAGTTTTCTAGCGGGGGGGCCCGATACGCAGTATTTT. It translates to CASSFLAGGPDTQYF.